The source of this T cell receptor beta chain is a study of control samples from healthy donors and cancer patients. The V end lost 9 bases, the J end lost 5 bases, and 10 bases lay between the germline ends. CDR1 KGHDR and CDR2 SFDVKD come from the germline V gene. The CDR3 totals 12 residues. Assay used: immunoSEQ multiplex PCR; TCRdb lists only in-frame clones, some missing. The repertoire holds around 84,000 clones, with roughly 91% as singletons. This receptor was obtained from a man under 40 in good health. This sequence joins TRBV24-1 and TRBJ1-5; D gene uncertain. Source material: blood. CDR3 region: CATRGFDQPQHF. The CDR3 DNA sequence: TGTGCCACCCGGGGATTTGATCAGCCCCAGCATTTT.